The 5 T cell receptor beta chains presented below share a single source sample, sequenced in a study of T cell responses to AZD1222 COVID-19 vaccine. Sequencing used immunoSEQ multiplex PCR; TCRdb keeps in-frame clones, though not all of them. Of roughly 120,000 clones in the sample, 90% to 95% are singletons; the top ten hold 2.5% to 3.5%. Sequencing used peripheral blood, obtained on day 0 of AZD1222 vaccination. Source of these receptors: an adult in good health.

The V gene is TRBV15, the J gene TRBJ1-4; TRBD1 aligns across 8 bases. CDR1 LNHNV and CDR2 YYDKDF come from the germline V gene (reference sequence). The V segment lost 0 bases and the J segment 6 bases; nucleotides outside the gene matches: 6. The CDR3 totals 16 residues. The DNA for the CDR3 is TGTGCCACCAGCAGAGATCCTGGACAGGGTTATGAAAAACTGTTTTTT. Its protein is CATSRDPGQGYEKLFF.

This chain connects TRBV20-1 to TRBJ1-2, with D unclear. V was clipped by 2 bases and J by 8 bases, with 9 bases between them. The length of the CDR3 is 11 residues. CDR1 and CDR2 (germline): DFQATT, SNEGSKA (reference sequence). Written as DNA, the CDR3 is TGCAGTGCTAGAAGCCGGGAAGGCTACACCTTC. Protein sequence: CSARSREGYTF.

The chain has TRBV19 and TRBJ2-1; 14 bases map to TRBD2. From germline, CDR1 is LNHDA and CDR2 SQIVND (reference sequence). This CDR3 comprises 13 residues. The junction had 7 bases not matched to a gene; V was cut back by 9 bases and J by 12 bases. The CDR3 DNA reads as TGTGCCAGCCTGGGGACTAGCGGGAGTCTGCAGTTCTTC. Its translation is CASLGTSGSLQFF. Using reference TRBV19 and TRBJ2-1 for the parts outside the CDR3, the full variable domain is DGGITQSPKYLFRKEGQNVTLSCEQNLNHDAMYWYRQDPGQGLRLIYYSQIVNDFQKGDIAEGYSVSREKKESFPLTVTSAQKNPTAFYLCASLGTSGSLQFFGPGTRLTVL.

This chain connects TRBV10-2 to TRBJ2-7; 12 nucleotides agree with TRBD2. The ends lost 8 bases at V and 3 bases at J; junction bases unmatched: 11. The CDR3 consists of 16 residues. Germline CDR1 WSHSY, CDR2 SAAADI. This chain's CDR3 is CASGGSGTSGFYEQYF. Here the CDR3 DNA reads TGCGCCAGCGGGGGGTCTGGGACTAGCGGGTTCTACGAGCAGTACTTC.

V is TRBV11-2 and J is TRBJ2-7; maybe TRBD2 (6 bases). V was pared by 5 bases and J by 6 bases, with 17 bases between. The CDR3 sequence is 14 residues long. Germline V CDR1 and CDR2: SGHAT, FQNNGV. The DNA of the CDR3 is TGTGCCAGCAGCCCCGCCGGGAGACTTCGCGAGCAGTACTTC. This gives the protein CASSPAGRLREQYF. The whole variable domain, filled in from reference TRBV11-2 and TRBJ2-7, reads EAGVAQSPRYKIIEKRQSVAFWCNPISGHATLYWYQQILGQGPKLLIQFQNNGVVDDSQLPKDRFSAERLKGVDSTLKIQPAKLEDSAVYLCASSPAGRLREQYFGPGTRLTVT.